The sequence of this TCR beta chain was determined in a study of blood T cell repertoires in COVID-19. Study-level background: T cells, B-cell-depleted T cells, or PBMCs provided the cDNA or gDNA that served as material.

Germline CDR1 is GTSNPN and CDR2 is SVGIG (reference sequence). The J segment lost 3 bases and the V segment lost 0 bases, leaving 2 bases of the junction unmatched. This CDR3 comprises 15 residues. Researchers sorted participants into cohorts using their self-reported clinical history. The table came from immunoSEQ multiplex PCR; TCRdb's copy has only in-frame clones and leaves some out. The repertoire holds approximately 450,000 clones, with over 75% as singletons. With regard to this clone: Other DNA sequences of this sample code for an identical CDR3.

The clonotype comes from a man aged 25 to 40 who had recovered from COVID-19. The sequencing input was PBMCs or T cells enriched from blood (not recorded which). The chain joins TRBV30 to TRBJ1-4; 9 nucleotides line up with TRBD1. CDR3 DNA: TGTGCCTGGAGTGTAGGGACAGGGCCTAATGAAAAACTGTTTTTT. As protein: CAWSVGTGPNEKLFF.